The clone carrying this TCR beta chain was recorded many times. Germline values: CDR1 LGHNA, CDR2 YNFKEQ. Trimming took 3 bases from V and 5 from J; bases not matched to a gene: 6. CDR3 length: 16 amino acids. The source of the sample is a study of CD8 T cells in ankylosing spondylitis. MiXCR, applied by TCRdb to the 5' RACE reads, yields one record per CDR3 protein. The sample shows approximately 250,000 distinct CDR3 sequences, under 8.5% of them seen only once. The source of this sequence is a female donor with ankylosing spondylitis or in good health (not recorded which). This chain uses TRBV4-2 with TRBJ2-7, with 14 bases that match TRBD2. Input material: blood, either unsorted or a sorted T cell fraction (not recorded which). The CDR3 spells CASSQGTSGRGHEQYF. DNA for the CDR3: TGTGCCAGCAGCCAGGGGACTAGCGGGAGAGGCCACGAGCAGTACTTC.